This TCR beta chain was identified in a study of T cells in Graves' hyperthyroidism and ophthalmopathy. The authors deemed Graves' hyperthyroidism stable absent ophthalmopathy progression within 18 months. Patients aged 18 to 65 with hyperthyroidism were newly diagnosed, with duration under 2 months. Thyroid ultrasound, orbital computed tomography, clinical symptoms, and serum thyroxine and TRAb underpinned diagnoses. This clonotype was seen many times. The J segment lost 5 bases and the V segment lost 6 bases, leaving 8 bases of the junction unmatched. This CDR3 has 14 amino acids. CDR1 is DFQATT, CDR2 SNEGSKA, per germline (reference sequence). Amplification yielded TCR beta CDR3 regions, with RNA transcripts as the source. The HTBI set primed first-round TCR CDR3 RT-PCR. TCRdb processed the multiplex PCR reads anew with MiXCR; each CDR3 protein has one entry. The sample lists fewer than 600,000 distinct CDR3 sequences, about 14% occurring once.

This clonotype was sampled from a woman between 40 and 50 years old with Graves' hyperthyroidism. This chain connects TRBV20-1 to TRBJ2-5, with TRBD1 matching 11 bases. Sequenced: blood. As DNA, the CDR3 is TGCAGTGCGCACTCCGGGACAGGGGGGGAGACCCAGTACTTC. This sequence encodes CSAHSGTGGETQYF.